Listed below are T cell receptor beta chains from one sample, sequenced in a study of T-cell reconstitution after alpha-beta-depleted transplantation in children. TCRdb ran MiXCR on the PCR reads and lists one entry per CDR3 protein. The sample consists of some 350,000 distinct CDR3 sequences, 10% of them appearing once. Sequenced material: PBMCs from the stem cell graft donor, taken from the stem cell graft. The source is a human donor who donated a stem cell graft to a child with acute lymphoblastic leukemia. The CDR3 runs from the conserved cysteine through the conserved F or W. Not all rows give a size; the values are once, few, many and, for expanded clones, a class.

size: -
length: 14
V: TRBV20-1
CDR3: CSPGKPAWGQPQHF

size: -
length: 12
V: TRBV30
CDR3: CAWRSGTYEQYF

size: many
length: 12
V: TRBV29-1
CDR3: CSVGRSYNEQFF

size: few
length: 16
V: TRBV11-1
CDR3: CASSTYRGDPIYEQYF

size: few
length: 16
V: TRBV7-9
CDR3: CASSSPGTPSTGELFF

size: -
length: 14
V: TRBV7-2
CDR3: CASSPAPHTDTQYF

size: few
length: 16
V: TRBV5-1
CDR3: CASSPLGTGNNSPLHF

size: -
length: 17
V: TRBV4-3
CDR3: CASSRSFRVDDNSPLHF

size: few
length: 15
V: TRBV20-1
CDR3: CSARVHGGVGYEQYF

size: -
length: 13
V: TRBV3-1
CDR3: CASSQDSGEPQHF

size: many
length: 15
V: TRBV9
CDR3: CASSSPTDPFNEQFF

size: few
length: 11
V: TRBV7-8
CDR3: CATTSSYEQYF

size: few
length: 15
V: TRBV4-3
CDR3: CASSLRGGGNNEQFF

size: few
length: 16
V: TRBV5-6
CDR3: CASSLFLAESTDTQYF

size: -
length: 16
V: TRBV25-1
CDR3: CASSAIGQGPTGELFF

size: few
length: 16
V: TRBV6-5
CDR3: CASSYPRTGGIGGYTF

size: -
length: 17
V: TRBV28
CDR3: CASTPWGTGNRNQPQHF

size: many
length: 15
V: TRBV6-1
CDR3: CASSPRTGVPETQYF

size: few
length: 18
V: TRBV7-6
CDR3: CASSLADGGVGATDTQYF

size: -
length: 16
V: TRBV28
CDR3: CASSKKRTSGMKTQYF

size: many
length: 15
V: TRBV7-9
CDR3: CASSSSGQGAYGYTF

size: few
length: 21
V: TRBV10-3
CDR3: CAISGRTGTSGQTPSTDTQYF

size: few
length: 14
V: TRBV5-5
CDR3: CASSLTGSGNTIYF

size: few
length: 17
V: TRBV12-3/TRBV12-4
CDR3: CASSPTRTGTGIYEQYF

size: -
length: 14
V: TRBV15
CDR3: CATSRDTWVDEQFF

size: -
length: 16
V: TRBV5-8
CDR3: CASSLVWDRRGETQYF

size: few
length: 17
V: TRBV7-2
CDR3: CASSLGRGRGETDTQYF

size: -
length: 15
V: TRBV4-2
CDR3: CASSQEDRHNQPQHF

size: few
length: 17
V: TRBV29-1
CDR3: CSVEERFGVNTVETQYF

size: many
length: 14
V: TRBV12-3/TRBV12-4
CDR3: CASSLSGSTDTQYF

size: -
length: 14
V: TRBV5-6
CDR3: CASSLGQGAFEQYF

size: -
length: 13
V: TRBV9
CDR3: CASSAIEVAVLTF

size: few
length: 16
V: TRBV5-1
CDR3: CASSPLRQGPGDEQFF

size: -
length: 17
V: TRBV2
CDR3: CASSEAALAGGTDTQYF

size: many
length: 15
V: TRBV7-2
CDR3: CASSLGLAGDYEQYF

size: few
length: 16
V: TRBV10-3
CDR3: CAIRPQAGTRPDTQYF

size: -
length: 12
V: TRBV7-9
CDR3: CASSLGLDEQFF

size: few
length: 15
V: TRBV6-5
CDR3: CASSSTSGFYNEQFF

size: -
length: 12
V: TRBV28
CDR3: CASGGTVYEQYF

size: many
length: 12
V: TRBV7-7
CDR3: CASSFGGGELFF

size: -
length: 15
V: TRBV7-8
CDR3: CASSSGTSGTYEHYF

size: -
length: 15
V: TRBV7-8
CDR3: CASRPQGADTGELFF

size: few
length: 15
V: TRBV7-8
CDR3: CASSLYRTSSYEQYF

size: many
length: 13
V: TRBV5-6
CDR3: CASSEGNQETQYF

size: few
length: 12
V: TRBV20-1
CDR3: CSARDGGSEQFF

size: -
length: 15
V: TRBV4-2
CDR3: CASSQDARNSNEQFF

size: few
length: 17
V: TRBV12-3/TRBV12-4
CDR3: CASRFKAVGGGNYEQYF

size: few
length: 14
V: TRBV5-1
CDR3: CAGREQAGTGELFF

size: few
length: 16
V: TRBV9
CDR3: CASSVGQDIAKNIQYF

size: -
length: 15
V: TRBV18
CDR3: CASQGPAGVGNEQFF

size: many
length: 15
V: TRBV28
CDR3: CASSLGATRTEKLFF

size: -
length: 12
V: TRBV12-3/TRBV12-4
CDR3: CASRRRSYEQYF

size: few
length: 15
V: TRBV18
CDR3: CASSPREVHQETQYF

size: -
length: 14
V: TRBV7-2
CDR3: CASSPGQGPSRQYF

size: -
length: 16
V: TRBV7-6
CDR3: CASSLVLTAPRGPQYF

size: -
length: 15
V: TRBV29-1
CDR3: CSVYRDRGLGYGYTF

size: few
length: 15
V: TRBV4-1
CDR3: CASSQGQGMGYEQYF

size: many
length: 13
V: TRBV4-3
CDR3: CASSQHKGDEQFF

size: -
length: 14
V: TRBV5-6
CDR3: CASSFRGREQPQHF